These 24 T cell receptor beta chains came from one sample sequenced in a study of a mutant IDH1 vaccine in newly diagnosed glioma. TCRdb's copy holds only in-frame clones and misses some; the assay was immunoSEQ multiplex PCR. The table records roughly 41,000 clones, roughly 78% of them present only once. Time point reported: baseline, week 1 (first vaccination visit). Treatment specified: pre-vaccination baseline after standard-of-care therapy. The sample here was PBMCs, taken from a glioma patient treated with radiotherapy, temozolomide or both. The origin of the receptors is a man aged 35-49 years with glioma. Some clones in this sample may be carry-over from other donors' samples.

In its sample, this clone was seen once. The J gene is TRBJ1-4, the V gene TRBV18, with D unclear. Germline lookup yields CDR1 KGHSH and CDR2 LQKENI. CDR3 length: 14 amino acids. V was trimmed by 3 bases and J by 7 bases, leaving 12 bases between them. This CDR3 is CASSPGDDPEKLFF. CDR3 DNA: TGTGCCAGCTCACCTGGGGATGATCCTGAAAAACTGTTTTTT.

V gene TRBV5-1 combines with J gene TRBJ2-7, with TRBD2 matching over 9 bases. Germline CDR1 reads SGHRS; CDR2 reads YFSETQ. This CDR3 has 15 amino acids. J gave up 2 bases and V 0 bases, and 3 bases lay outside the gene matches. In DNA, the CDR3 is TGCGCCAGCAGCTTGGTTAGCGGGGGTACCTACGAGCAGTACTTC. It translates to CASSLVSGGTYEQYF.

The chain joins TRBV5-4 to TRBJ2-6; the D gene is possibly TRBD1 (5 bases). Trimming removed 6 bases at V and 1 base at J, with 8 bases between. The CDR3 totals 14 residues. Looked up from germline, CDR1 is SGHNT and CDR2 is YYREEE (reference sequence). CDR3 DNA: TGTGCCAGCACAGGGAAGTCTGGGGCCAACGTCCTGACTTTC. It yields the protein CASTGKSGANVLTF. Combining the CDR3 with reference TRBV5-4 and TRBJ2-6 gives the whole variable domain ETGVTQSPTHLIKTRGQQVTLRCSSQSGHNTVSWYQQALGQGPQFIFQYYREEENGRGNFPPRFSGLQFPNYSSELNVNALELDDSALYLCASTGKSGANVLTFGAGSRLTVL.

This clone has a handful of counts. The CDR3 spells CSVELGTTYGYTF. The DNA of the CDR3 is TGCAGCGTTGAACTGGGGACGACCTATGGCTACACCTTC. The V and J genes are TRBV29-1 and TRBJ1-2, with D tentatively TRBD1 (5 bases). CDR1 and CDR2 (germline): SQVTM, ANQGSEA. The germline V and J ends were trimmed by 2 bases and 4 bases, with 11 bases remaining between them. This CDR3 has 13 residues.

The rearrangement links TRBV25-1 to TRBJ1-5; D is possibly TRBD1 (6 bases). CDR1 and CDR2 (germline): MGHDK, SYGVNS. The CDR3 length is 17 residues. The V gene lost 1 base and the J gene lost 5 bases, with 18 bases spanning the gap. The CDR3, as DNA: TGTGCCAGCAGTGAATCAACCAGGGGAGGGGCGCATCAGCCCCAGCATTTT. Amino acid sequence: CASSESTRGGAHQPQHF.

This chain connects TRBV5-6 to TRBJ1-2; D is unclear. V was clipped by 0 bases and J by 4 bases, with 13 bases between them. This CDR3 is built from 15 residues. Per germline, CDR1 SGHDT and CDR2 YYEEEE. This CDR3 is CASSLGPGSGYGYTF. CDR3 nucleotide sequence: TGTGCCAGCAGCTTGGGTCCAGGTTCGGGCTATGGCTACACCTTC.

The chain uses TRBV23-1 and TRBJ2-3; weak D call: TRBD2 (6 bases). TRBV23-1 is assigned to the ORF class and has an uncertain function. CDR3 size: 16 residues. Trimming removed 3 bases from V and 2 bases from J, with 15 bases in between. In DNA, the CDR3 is TGCGCCAGCAGTCAGGCTGGAGGGGAATCCACAGATACGCAGTATTTT. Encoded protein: CASSQAGGESTDTQYF.

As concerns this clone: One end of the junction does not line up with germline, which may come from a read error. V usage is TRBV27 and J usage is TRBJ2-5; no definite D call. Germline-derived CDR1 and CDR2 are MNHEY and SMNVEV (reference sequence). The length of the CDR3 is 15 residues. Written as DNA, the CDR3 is TGTGCTAGCAGTTTACTAAGCAGGTCCCAAGAGACCCAGTACTTC. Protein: CASSLLSRSQETQYF.

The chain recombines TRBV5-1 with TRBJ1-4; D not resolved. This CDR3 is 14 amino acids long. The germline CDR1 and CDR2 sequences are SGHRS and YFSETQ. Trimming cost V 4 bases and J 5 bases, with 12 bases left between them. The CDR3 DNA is TGCGCCAGCAGCCAAACCCAGGCGAATGAAAAACTGTTTTTT. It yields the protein CASSQTQANEKLFF.

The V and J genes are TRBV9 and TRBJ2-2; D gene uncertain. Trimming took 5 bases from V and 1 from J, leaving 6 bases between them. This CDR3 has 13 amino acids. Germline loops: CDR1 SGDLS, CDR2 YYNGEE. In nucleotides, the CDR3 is TGTGCCAGCAGACCGTTGAACACCGGGGAGCTGTTTTTT. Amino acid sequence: CASRPLNTGELFF.

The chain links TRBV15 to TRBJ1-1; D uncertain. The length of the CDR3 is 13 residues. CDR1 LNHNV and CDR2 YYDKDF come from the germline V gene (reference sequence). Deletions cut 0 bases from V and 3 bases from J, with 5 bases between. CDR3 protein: CATSRDSDTEAFF. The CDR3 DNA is TGTGCCACCAGCAGAGATTCTGACACTGAAGCTTTCTTT.

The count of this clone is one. As DNA, the CDR3 is TGTGCCTGGAGTGCGAGGACAGGGGGCTCCTACGAGCAGTACTTC. This sequence encodes CAWSARTGGSYEQYF. This chain joins TRBV30 and TRBJ2-7; 10 bases agree with TRBD1. With 1 base clipped from V and 0 bases from J, the junction kept 3 bases outside the gene matches. This CDR3 contains 15 residues. Germline V gene lookup returns CDR1 GTSNPN and CDR2 SVGIG (reference sequence).

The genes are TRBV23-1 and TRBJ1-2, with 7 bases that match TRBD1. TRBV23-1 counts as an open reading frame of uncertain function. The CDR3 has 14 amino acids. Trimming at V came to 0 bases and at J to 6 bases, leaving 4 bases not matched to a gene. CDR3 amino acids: CASSQSPTGDGYTF. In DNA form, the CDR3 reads TGCGCCAGCAGTCAATCCCCCACAGGGGATGGCTACACCTTC.

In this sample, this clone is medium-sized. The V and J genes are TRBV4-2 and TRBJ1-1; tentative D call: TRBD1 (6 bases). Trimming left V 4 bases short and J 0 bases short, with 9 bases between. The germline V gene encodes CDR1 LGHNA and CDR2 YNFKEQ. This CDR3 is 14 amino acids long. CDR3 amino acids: CASSRGQMNTEAFF. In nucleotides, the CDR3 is TGTGCCAGCAGCCGCGGACAGATGAACACTGAAGCTTTCTTT.

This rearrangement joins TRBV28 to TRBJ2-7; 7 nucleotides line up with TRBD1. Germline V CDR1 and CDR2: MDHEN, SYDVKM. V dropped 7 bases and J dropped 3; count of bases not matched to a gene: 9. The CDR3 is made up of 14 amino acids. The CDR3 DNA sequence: TGTGCCAGCACCCTCCAGGGGGTCAACTACGAGCAGTACTTC. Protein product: CASTLQGVNYEQYF.

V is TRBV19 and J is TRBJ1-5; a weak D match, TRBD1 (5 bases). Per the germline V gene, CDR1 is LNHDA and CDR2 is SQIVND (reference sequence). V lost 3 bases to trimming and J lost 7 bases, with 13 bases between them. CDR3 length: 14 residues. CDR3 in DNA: TGTGCCAGTAGTATCCCTTCAGGGAAGCAGCCCCAGCATTTT. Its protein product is CASSIPSGKQPQHF.

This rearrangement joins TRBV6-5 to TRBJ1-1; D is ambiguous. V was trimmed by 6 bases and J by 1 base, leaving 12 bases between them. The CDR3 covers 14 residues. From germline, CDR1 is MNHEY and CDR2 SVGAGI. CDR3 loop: CASSGVHRNTEAFF. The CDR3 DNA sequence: TGTGCCAGCAGCGGCGTTCACAGGAACACTGAAGCTTTCTTT.

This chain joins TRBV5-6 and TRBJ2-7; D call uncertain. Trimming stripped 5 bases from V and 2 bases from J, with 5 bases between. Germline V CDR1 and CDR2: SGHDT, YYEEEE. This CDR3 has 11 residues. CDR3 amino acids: CASSRPYEQYF. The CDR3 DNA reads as TGTGCCAGCAGTCGGCCCTACGAGCAGTACTTC.

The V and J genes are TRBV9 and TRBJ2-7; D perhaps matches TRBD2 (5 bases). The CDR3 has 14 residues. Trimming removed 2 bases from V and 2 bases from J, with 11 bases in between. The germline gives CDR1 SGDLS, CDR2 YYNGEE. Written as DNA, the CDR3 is TGTGCCAGCAGCGTCCGGGAATCACCCTACGAGCAGTACTTC. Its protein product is CASSVRESPYEQYF. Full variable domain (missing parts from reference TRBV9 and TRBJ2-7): DSGVTQTPKHLITATGQRVTLRCSPRSGDLSVYWYQQSLDQGLQFLIQYYNGEERAKGNILERFSAQQFPDLHSELNLSSLELGDSALYFCASSVRESPYEQYFGPGTRLTVT.

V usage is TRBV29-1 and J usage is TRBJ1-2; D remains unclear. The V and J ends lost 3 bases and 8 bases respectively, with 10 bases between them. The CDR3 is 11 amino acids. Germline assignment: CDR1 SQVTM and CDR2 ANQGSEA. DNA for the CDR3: TGCAGCGTTGACAGTGCCGAAGGCTACACCTTC. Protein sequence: CSVDSAEGYTF.

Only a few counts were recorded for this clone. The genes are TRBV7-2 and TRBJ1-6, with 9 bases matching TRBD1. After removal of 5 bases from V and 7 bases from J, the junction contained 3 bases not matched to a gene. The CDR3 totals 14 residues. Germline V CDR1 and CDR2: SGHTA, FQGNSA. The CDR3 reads CASSRDRENSPLHF. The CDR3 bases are TGTGCCAGCAGCCGGGACAGGGAAAATTCACCCCTCCACTTT.

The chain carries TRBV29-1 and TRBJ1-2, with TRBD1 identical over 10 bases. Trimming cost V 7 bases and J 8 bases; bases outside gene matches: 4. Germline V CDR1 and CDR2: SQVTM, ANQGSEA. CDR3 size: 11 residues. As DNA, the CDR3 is TGCAGCGCCGGGACAGGGGAAGGCTACACCTTC. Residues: CSAGTGEGYTF.

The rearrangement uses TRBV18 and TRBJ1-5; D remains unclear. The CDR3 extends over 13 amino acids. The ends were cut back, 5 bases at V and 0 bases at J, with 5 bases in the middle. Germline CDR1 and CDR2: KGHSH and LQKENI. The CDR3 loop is CASSSYSNQPQHF. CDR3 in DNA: TGTGCCAGCTCATCCTATAGCAATCAGCCCCAGCATTTT.

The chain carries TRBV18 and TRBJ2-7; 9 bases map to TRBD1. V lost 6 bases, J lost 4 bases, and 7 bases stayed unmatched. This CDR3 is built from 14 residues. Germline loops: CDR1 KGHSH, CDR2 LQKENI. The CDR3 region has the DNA TGTGCCAGCTCCACAGGGGGCGCAGTTTACGAGCAGTACTTC. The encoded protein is CASSTGGAVYEQYF.